One TCR beta chain is described in this entry. The data are from a study of blood T cells in healthy people across ages. The use of a sample-barcoded 5' primer and a J-beta primer mix characterized a second PCR of roughly 6 to 12 cycles. TCRdb passed the 5' RACE reads through MiXCR, listing each CDR3 protein once. There are roughly 800,000 distinct CDR3 sequences in the sample; 55% to 75% occur only once, and around 20% lies in the top ten. CDR1 is MNHEY and CDR2 is SVGAGI in the germline V gene. The ends were cut back, 6 bases at V and 2 bases at J, with 15 bases in the middle. The CDR3 is 15 residues long.

The sequenced sample was blood. This sequence joins TRBV6-5 and TRBJ2-3, with D perhaps matching TRBD1 (6 bases). This TCR was sampled from a man aged 25-45 years in good health. CDR3 region: CASRRTGRFTDTQYF. The CDR3 region has the DNA TGTGCCAGCAGGCGAACAGGGAGATTCACAGATACGCAGTATTTT.